The T cell receptor beta chain under discussion was sequenced for a study of shared clonotypes between healthy human individuals. Germline CDR1 MNHEY, CDR2 SMNVEV (reference sequence). Deletions cut 6 bases from V and 7 bases from J, with 10 bases between. The CDR3 runs to 12 residues. Each unsorted sample relied on some 90 million PBMCs as its source of genomic DNA. The assay was immunoSEQ multiplex PCR, and TCRdb's table has in-frame clones only and misses some. The sample lists fewer than 600,000 clones, around 79% seen once, with 10% to 15% in the top ten. Sequenced: PBMCs. The clonotype originates from a woman between 40 and 55 years old in good health. Some clones in this sample may be carry-over from other donors' samples. The gene calls are TRBV27 and TRBJ2-1; D may be TRBD1 (7 bases). CDR3 sequence (DNA): TGTGCCAGCAGACCAGGGGGGAATGAGCAGTTCTTC. It encodes CASRPGGNEQFF.